This entry describes one T cell receptor beta chain. V shed 5 bases and J shed 7 bases, with 11 bases lying between them. The germline V gene encodes CDR1 SNHLY and CDR2 FYNNEI. The CDR3 is 13 residues long. The sample comes from a study of tumor and adjacent non-tumor tissue in lung cancer. Whole-study context: On average, productive TCRbeta reads reached 4 million to 4.5 million per sample.

TCRbeta libraries were built with three rounds of nested PCR, modified from ARM-PCR. In TCRdb, the multiplex PCR reads were re-called with MiXCR into one record per CDR3 protein. The sample records 220,000 or so distinct CDR3 sequences, over 55% being singletons. This sample's RNA came from whole unsorted tissue. The material sequenced was lung tumor tissue. The gene calls are TRBV2 and TRBJ2-2; possibly TRBD2 for D (5 bases). This TCR was sampled from a man aged 55 to 69 with non-small cell lung cancer. CDR3: CASSRLEVGELFF. In nucleotides, the CDR3 is TGTGCCAGCAGTCGATTGGAGGTCGGGGAGCTGTTTTTT.